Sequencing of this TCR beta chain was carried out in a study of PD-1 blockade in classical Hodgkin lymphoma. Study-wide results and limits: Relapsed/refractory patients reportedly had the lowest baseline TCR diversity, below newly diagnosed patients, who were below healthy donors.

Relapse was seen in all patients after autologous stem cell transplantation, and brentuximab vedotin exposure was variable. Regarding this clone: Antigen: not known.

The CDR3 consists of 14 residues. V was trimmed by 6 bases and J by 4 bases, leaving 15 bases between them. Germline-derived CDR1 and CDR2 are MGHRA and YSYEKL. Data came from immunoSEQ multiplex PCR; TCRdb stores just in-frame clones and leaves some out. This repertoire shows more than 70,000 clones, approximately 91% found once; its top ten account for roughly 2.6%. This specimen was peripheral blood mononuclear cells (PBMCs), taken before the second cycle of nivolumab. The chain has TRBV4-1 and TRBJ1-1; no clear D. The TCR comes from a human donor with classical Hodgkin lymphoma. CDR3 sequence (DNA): TGCGCCAGCAGGGGCCTTCTGAGGGCCACTGAAGCTTTCTTT. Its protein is CASRGLLRATEAFF.